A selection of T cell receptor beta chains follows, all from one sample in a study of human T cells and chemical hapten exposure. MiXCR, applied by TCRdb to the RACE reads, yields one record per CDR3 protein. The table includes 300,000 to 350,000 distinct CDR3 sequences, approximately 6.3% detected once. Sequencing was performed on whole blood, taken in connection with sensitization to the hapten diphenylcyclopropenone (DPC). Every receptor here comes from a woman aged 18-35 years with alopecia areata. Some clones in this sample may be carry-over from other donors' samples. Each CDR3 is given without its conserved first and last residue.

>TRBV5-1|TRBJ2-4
ASSWTSGTKNIQY
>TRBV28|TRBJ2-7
ASSFPRSLQEY
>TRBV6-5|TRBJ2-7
ASSYSGTSGTYEQY
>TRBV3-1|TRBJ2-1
ASSQGASGKYNEQF
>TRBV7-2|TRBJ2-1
ASSPALLNEQF
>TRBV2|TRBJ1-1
ASSVQNTEAF
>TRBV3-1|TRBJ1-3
ASSQGGAGNTIY
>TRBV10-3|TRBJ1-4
AISENNEKLF
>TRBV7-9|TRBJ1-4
ASSLTTGGNEKLF
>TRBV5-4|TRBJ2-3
ASSYLTSGNTDTQY
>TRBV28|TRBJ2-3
ASSFRGSFDTQY
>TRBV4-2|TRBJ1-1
ASSQDSDRNTEAF
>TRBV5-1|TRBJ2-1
ASSSEGKRGPYNEQF
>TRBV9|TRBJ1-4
ASSVGDPTNEKLF
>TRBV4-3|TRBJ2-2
ASSQDRVSGVSNTGELF
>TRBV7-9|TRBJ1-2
ASSFPITSDYGYT
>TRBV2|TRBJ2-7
ASSGAFRAYEQY